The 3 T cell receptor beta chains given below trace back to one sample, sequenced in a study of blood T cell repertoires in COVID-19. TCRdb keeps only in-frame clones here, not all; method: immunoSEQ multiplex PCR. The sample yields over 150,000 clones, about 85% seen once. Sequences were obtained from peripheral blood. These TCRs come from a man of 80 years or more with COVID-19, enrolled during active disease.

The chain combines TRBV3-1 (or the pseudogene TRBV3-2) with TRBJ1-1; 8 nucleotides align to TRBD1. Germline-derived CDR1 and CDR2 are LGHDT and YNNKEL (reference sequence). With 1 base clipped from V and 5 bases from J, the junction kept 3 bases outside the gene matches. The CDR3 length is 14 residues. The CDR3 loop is CASSQGTGTTEAFF. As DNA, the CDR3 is TGTGCCAGCAGCCAAGGGACAGGGACAACTGAAGCTTTCTTT.

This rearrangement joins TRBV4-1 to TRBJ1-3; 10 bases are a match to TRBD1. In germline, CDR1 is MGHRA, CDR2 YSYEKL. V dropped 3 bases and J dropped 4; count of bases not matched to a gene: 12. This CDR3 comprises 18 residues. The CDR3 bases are TGCGCCAGCAGCCAGGGACAGGGGACAGGGGTCTTCGGAAACACCATATATTTT. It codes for CASSQGQGTGVFGNTIYF.

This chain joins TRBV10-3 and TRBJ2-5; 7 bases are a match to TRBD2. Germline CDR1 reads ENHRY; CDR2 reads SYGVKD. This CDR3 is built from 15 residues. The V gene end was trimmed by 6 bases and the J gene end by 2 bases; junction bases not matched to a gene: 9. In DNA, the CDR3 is TGTGCCATCAGCCCTGATAGCGGGCCTCAAGAGACCCAGTACTTC. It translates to CAISPDSGPQETQYF.